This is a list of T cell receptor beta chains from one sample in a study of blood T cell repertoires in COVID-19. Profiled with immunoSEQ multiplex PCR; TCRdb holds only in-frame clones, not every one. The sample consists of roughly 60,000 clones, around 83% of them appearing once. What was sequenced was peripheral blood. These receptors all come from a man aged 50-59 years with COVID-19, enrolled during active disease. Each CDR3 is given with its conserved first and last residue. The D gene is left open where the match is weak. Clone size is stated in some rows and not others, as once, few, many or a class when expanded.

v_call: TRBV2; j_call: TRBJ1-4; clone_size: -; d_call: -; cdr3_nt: TGTGCCAGCACCAGAATGGGACATAGGGGTGAAAAACTGTTTTTT; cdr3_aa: CASTRMGHRGEKLFF
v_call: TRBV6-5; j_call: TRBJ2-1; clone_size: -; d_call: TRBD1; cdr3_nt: TGTGCCAGCAGTTACGGGGGCAGGGACAGGGAGGATGAGCAGTTCTTC; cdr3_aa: CASSYGGRDREDEQFF
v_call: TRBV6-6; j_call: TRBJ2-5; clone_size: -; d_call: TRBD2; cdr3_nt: TGTGCCAGCAGTTACCTAGCGGAGGAAGAGACCCAGTACTTC; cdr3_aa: CASSYLAEEETQYF
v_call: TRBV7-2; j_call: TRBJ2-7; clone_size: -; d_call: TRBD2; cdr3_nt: TGTGCCAGCAGCTTAGACAGCGGGGGGACCTACGAGCAGTACTTC; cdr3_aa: CASSLDSGGTYEQYF
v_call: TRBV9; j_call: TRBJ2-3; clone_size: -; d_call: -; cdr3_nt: TGTGCCAGCAGCGTTGACTTAGCGGAAAGCACAGATACGCAGTATTTT; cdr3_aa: CASSVDLAESTDTQYF
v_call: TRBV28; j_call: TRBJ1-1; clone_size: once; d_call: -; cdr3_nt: TGTGCCAGCAGCCCTATCAGGGTTTCGATCTATGCTTTCTTT; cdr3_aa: CASSPIRVSIYAFF
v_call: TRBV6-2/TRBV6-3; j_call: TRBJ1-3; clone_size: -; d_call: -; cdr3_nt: TGTGCCAGCAGTAAGACAGGAAACACCATATATTTT; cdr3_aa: CASSKTGNTIYF
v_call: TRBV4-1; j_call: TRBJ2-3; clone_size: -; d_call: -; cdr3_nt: TGCGCCAGCAGCCAAGACAGTGGCCAATCCACAGATACGCAGTATTTT; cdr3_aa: CASSQDSGQSTDTQYF
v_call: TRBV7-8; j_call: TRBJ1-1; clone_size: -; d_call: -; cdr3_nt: TGTGCCAGCAGCCCGTCGACACTCTCCAGATTTCCCACTGAAGCTTTCTTT; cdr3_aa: CASSPSTLSRFPTEAFF
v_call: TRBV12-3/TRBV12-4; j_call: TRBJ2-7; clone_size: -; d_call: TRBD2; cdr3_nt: TGTGCCACCAGGGCTAGCGGAATCTACGAGCAGTACTTC; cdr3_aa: CATRASGIYEQYF
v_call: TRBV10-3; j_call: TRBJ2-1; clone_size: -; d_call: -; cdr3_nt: TGTGCCATCAGTGGTTTGGGAGGAACGGGGCAGTTCTTC; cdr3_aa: CAISGLGGTGQFF
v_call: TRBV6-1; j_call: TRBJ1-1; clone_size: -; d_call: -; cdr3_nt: TGTGCCAGCAGTGAATCGGGGAGTGTCACTGAAGCTTTCTTT; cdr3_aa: CASSESGSVTEAFF
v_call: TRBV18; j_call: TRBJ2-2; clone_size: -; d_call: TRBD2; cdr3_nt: TGTGCCAGCTCACCGAACGGCAGGGAGGGAGCCGGGGAGCTGTTTTTT; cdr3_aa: CASSPNGREGAGELFF
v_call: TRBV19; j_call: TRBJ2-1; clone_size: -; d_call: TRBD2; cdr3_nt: TGTGCCAGCACTTCAGCGGGAGAGTACGAGCAGTTCTTC; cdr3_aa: CASTSAGEYEQFF
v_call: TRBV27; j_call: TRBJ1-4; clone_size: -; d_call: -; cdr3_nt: TGTGCCTCCCGGTGGAGGGGCGAGGGCGAAAAACTGTTTTTT; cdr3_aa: CASRWRGEGEKLFF
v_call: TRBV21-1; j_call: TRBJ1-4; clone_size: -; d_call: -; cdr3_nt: TGTGCCAGCAGCAAAGGCGAGGGACTTAATGAAAAACTGTTTTTT; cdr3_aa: CASSKGEGLNEKLFF
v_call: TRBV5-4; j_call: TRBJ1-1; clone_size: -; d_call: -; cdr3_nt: TGTGCCAGCAGCTTGGTTGACAGTCGAACTGAAGCTTTCTTT; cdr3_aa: CASSLVDSRTEAFF
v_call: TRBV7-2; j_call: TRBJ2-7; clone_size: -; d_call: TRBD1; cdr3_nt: TGTGCCAGCAGTCGGAGCCGGGACAGGCAGACCTACGAGCAGTACTTC; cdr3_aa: CASSRSRDRQTYEQYF
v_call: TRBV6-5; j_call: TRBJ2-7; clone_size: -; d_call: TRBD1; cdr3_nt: TGTGCCAGCAGTCCATTGTGGCAGGGGGCAGGGGAGCAGTACTTC; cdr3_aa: CASSPLWQGAGEQYF
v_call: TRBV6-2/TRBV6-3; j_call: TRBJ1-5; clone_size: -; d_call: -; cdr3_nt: TGTGCCAGCAGCGGACAGCTCAATCAGCCCCAGCATTTT; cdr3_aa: CASSGQLNQPQHF
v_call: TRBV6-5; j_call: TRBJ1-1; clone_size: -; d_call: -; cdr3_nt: TGTGCCAGCACCGTGATAGGGGGATACACTGAAGCTTTCTTT; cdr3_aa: CASTVIGGYTEAFF
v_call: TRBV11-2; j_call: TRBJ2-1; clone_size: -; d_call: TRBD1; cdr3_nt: TGTGCCAGCAGCTTCGGGACAGGGGGCATCAATGAGCAGTTCTTC; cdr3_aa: CASSFGTGGINEQFF
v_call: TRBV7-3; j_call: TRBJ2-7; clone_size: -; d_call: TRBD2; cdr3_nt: TGTGCCAGCAGCGACGGACTAGCGGGAGGGTCGGCCGAGCAGTACTTC; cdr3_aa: CASSDGLAGGSAEQYF
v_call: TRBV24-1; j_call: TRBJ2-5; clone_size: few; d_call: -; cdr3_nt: TGTGCCACCAGTGACACCAGGGGCTTGGGGGAGACCCAGTACTTC; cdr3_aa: CATSDTRGLGETQYF
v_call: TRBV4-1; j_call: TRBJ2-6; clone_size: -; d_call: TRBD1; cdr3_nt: TGCGCCAGCAGCCAACGGGACAGCACCGACTCTGGGGCCAACGTCCTGACTTTC; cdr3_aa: CASSQRDSTDSGANVLTF
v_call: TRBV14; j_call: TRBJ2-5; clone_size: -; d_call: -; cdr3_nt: TGTGCCAGCAGCCAAGCGGAGGAGATGAAGACCCAGTACTTC; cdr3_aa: CASSQAEEMKTQYF
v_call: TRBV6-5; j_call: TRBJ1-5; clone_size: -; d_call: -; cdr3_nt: TGTGCCAGCAGTTCCGTTAGCAATCAGCCCCAGCATTTT; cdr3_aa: CASSSVSNQPQHF
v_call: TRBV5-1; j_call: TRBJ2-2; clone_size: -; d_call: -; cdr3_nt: TGCGCCAGCAGCTTGGACAGGGGGGGCACCGGGGAGCTGTTTTTT; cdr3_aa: CASSLDRGGTGELFF
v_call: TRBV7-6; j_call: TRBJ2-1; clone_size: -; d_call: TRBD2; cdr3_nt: TGTGCCAGCAGCTTAGTGGCTAGCGGGAGATTAATTTACAATGAGCAGTTCTTC; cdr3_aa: CASSLVASGRLIYNEQFF
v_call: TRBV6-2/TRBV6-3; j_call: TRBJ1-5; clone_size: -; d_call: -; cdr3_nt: TGTGCCAGCAGTTACCCGAGCGAGGTTCAGCCCCAGCATTTT; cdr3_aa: CASSYPSEVQPQHF
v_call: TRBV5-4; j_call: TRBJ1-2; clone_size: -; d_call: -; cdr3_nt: TGTGCCAGCAGCCCTGGGGCGCGAGGCTACACCTTC; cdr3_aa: CASSPGARGYTF
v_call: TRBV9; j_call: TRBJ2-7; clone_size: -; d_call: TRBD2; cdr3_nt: TGTGCCAGCAGCGTAGCGGCGGGAGAGACCTACGAGCAGTACTTC; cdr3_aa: CASSVAAGETYEQYF
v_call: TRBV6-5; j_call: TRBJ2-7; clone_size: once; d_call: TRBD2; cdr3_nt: TGTGCCAGCAGGGGACTAGCGCCAGAGCGCGAGCAGTACTTC; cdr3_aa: CASRGLAPEREQYF
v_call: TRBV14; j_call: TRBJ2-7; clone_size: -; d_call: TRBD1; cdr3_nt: TGTGCCAGCAGAAGGACAGGGGGCGTTGAGCAGTACTTC; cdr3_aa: CASRRTGGVEQYF
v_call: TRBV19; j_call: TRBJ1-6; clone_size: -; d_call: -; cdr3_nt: TGTGCCAGTACCGAGGTTACCGGTAATTCACCCCTCCACTTT; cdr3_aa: CASTEVTGNSPLHF
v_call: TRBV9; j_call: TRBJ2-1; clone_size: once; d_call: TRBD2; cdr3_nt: TGTGCCAGCAGCGTAGGAGGAGCGGGAGTTGAGAATGAGCAGTTCTTC; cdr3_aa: CASSVGGAGVENEQFF
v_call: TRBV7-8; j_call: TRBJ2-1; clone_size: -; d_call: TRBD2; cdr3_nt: TGTGCCAGCAGCTTAGCGGGGACTAGAGAAGTCAATGAGCAGTTCTTC; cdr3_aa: CASSLAGTREVNEQFF
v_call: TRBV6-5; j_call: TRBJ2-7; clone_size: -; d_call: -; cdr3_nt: TGTGCCAGCGGGGGAGGTCCCCTAACCTTCTACGAGCAGTACTTC; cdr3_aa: CASGGGPLTFYEQYF
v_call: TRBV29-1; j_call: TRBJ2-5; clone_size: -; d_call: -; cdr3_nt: TGCAGCGTTGAAAGGGGCCGTCAAGAGACCCAGTACTTC; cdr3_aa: CSVERGRQETQYF
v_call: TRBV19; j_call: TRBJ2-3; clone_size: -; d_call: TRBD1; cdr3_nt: TGTGCCAGTAGTATAGATTTTCGACAGGGTAGAAATACGCAGTATTTT; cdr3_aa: CASSIDFRQGRNTQYF
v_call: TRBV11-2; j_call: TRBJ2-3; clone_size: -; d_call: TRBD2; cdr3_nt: TGTGCCAGCAGCTTCCGACTACTAGCGGGGGGCACAGATACGCAGTATTTT; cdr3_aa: CASSFRLLAGGTDTQYF
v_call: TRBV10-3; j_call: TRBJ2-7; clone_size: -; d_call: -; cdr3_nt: TGTGCCATCAGTGAGTGGGTGAATAGGCAGCGAGCCTACGAGCAGTACTTC; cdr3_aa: CAISEWVNRQRAYEQYF
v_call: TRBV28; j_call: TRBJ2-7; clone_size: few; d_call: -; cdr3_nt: TGTGCCAGCAGCTCGGGCGGGATTCAGTACGAGCAGTACTTC; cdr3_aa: CASSSGGIQYEQYF
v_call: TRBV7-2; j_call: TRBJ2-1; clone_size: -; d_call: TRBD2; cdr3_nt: TGTGCCAGCAGCCTCGGCGGACTAGCGGGAGACAATGAGCAGTTCTTC; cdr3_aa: CASSLGGLAGDNEQFF
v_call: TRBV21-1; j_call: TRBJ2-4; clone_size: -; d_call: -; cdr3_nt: TGTGCCAGCAGCAAACCAGGAGCCAAAAACATTCAGTACTTC; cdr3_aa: CASSKPGAKNIQYF
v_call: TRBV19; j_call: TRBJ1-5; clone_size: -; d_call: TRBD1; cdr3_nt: TGTGCCAGTAGGAACACAGGGGGGAGGCAGCCCCAGCATTTT; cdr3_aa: CASRNTGGRQPQHF
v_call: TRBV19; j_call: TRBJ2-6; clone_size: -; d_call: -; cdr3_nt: TGTGCCAGTAATTTAGGAGGCTCTGGGGCCAACGTCCTGACTTTC; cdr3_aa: CASNLGGSGANVLTF
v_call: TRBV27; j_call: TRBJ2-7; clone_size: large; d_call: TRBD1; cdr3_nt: TGTGCCAGCGGAAAGCCGGGACAGGGGGCCAGCGAGCAGTACTTC; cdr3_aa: CASGKPGQGASEQYF
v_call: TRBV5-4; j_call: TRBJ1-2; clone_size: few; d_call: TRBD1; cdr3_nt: TGTGCCAGCAGCTTGATCCCGGACAGGGAAAAGGATGGCTACACCTTC; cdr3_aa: CASSLIPDREKDGYTF
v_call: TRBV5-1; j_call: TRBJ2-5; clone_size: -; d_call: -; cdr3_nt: TGCGCCAGCAGCTCGGAAGGGGAGGTCCAAGAGACCCAGTACTTC; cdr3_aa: CASSSEGEVQETQYF
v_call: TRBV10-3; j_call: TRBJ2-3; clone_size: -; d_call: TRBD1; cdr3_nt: TGTGCCATCAGTGCGACAGGGGGCGCAGATACGCAGTATTTT; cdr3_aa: CAISATGGADTQYF
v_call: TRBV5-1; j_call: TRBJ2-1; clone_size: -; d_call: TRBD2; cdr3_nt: TGCGCCAGCAGCTCGGGACTAGCGGGAGGTCTCTCCTACAATGAGCAGTTCTTC; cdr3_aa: CASSSGLAGGLSYNEQFF
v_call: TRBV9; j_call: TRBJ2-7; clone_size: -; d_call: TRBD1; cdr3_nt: TGTGCCAGCAGCGTAGGCGGACAGGGGGCCACCTACGAGCAGTACTTC; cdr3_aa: CASSVGGQGATYEQYF